This TCR beta chain was obtained from a study of cytomegalovirus exposure and HLA in healthy donors. Generated by immunoSEQ multiplex PCR, the TCRdb table keeps only in-frame clones and is missing some. The sample carries some 98,000 clones, about 90% recorded once. V was pared by 3 bases and J by 7 bases, with 10 bases of the junction left unmatched. The CDR3 is made up of 15 amino acids. Per germline, CDR1 SGHNT and CDR2 YYREEE (reference sequence). The TCR sequence derives from a man between 18 and 29 years old in good health and CMV-seropositive. Specimen: PBMCs. V gene TRBV5-4 combines with J gene TRBJ2-1; TRBD1 agrees at 7 bases. In DNA form, the CDR3 reads TGTGCCAGCAGCTCACAACAGGGGTTTAGTAATGAGCAGTTCTTC. Protein: CASSSQQGFSNEQFF.